Listed below are T cell receptor beta chains from one sample, sequenced in a study of blood T cell repertoires in COVID-19. The method was immunoSEQ multiplex PCR; TCRdb's version includes in-frame clones alone and lacks a portion of them. The profile covers under 300,000 clones, with more than 85% appearing a single time and roughly 1.6% taken by the ten largest. The sequenced material came from PBMCs or T cells enriched from blood (not recorded which). The receptors originated from a woman aged 50 to 60 who had recovered from COVID-19. Each CDR3 is given with its conserved first and last residue. D genes are given only for firm matches. Where a row states a size, it is once, few, many or the class of an expanded clone; other rows omit it.

d_call j_call cdr3_length clone_size v_call cdr3_nt cdr3_aa
TRBD1 TRBJ2-7 14 . TRBV7-2 TGTGCCAGCAGCCCACACAGGGGGCGTCGCGAGCAGTACTTC CASSPHRGRREQYF
TRBD2 TRBJ2-7 14 . TRBV18 TGTGCCAGCTCACCCTCGCGGGGGGGATACGAGCAGTACTTC CASSPSRGGYEQYF
TRBD1 TRBJ2-3 15 . TRBV28 TGTGCCAGCAGCCCCCCCGGACAGGGAGCGTTTGTCCAGTATTTT CASSPPGQGAFVQYF
. TRBJ1-5 12 . TRBV30 TGTGCCTGGACCCAGGGCAATCAGCCCCAGCATTTT CAWTQGNQPQHF
TRBD1 TRBJ2-5 17 . TRBV4-1 TGCGCCAGCAGCCAAGATGGAGGCCAGGGGGTTGGCGAGACCCAGTACTTC CASSQDGGQGVGETQYF
. TRBJ2-1 14 . TRBV3-1/TRBV3-2 TGTGCCAGCAGCCCCCGAGGATCGGACAATGAGCAGTTCTTC CASSPRGSDNEQFF
. TRBJ2-3 14 . TRBV5-5 TGTGCCAGCAGCCTGGACGTCCGGGCAGATACGCAGTATTTT CASSLDVRADTQYF
. TRBJ2-7 14 . TRBV6-5 TGTGCCAGCACCAGGACAGTGAGCTCCTACGAGCAGTACTTC CASTRTVSSYEQYF
. TRBJ1-4 16 . TRBV30 TGTGCCTGGAGTAACGGTTTAACGGTGTTGAATGAAAAACTGTTTTTT CAWSNGLTVLNEKLFF
. TRBJ2-7 14 . TRBV2 TGTGCCAGCAACGAGCGCCGGAGCCTCTACGAGCAGTACTTC CASNERRSLYEQYF
. TRBJ1-1 13 . TRBV10-3 TGTGCCATCAGCGACAGGACTGCCACTGAAGCTTTCTTT CAISDRTATEAFF
TRBD1 TRBJ1-2 15 . TRBV5-1 TGCGCCAGCAGCCTGAATTCTGACAGGGGGCGAGGCTACACCTTC CASSLNSDRGRGYTF
. TRBJ2-7 16 . TRBV30 TGTGCTTCGACCATCGGAGCGGCCCGAGGGTACTACGAGCAGTACTTC CASTIGAARGYYEQYF
. TRBJ2-5 14 . TRBV5-6 TGTGCCAGCAGCGGATCAGGGGAGGGAGAGACCCAGTACTTC CASSGSGEGETQYF
TRBD2 TRBJ2-5 16 few TRBV4-2 TGTGCCAGCAGCCAAGTTGGGGAGGGCCTCTCCGAGACCCAGTACTTC CASSQVGEGLSETQYF
. TRBJ1-4 13 once TRBV11-1 TGTGCCAGCAGCTTTGACAGAGATGAAAAACTGTTTTTT CASSFDRDEKLFF
TRBD1 TRBJ1-4 15 . TRBV4-2 TGTGCCAGCAGCCAGGAACGACAGGGGGATGAAAAACTGTTTTTT CASSQERQGDEKLFF
. TRBJ1-2 14 . TRBV7-9 TGTGCCAGCAGCTTGCGAGGGTTTGGTTATGGCTACACCTTC CASSLRGFGYGYTF
TRBD1 TRBJ1-2 12 once TRBV7-9 TGTGCCGTTGACAGGGAAGGCTATGGCTACACCTTC CAVDREGYGYTF
. TRBJ2-7 12 . TRBV12-3/TRBV12-4 TGTGCCAGCAGTCCGAGCGAAAACGAGCAGTACTTC CASSPSENEQYF
TRBD1 TRBJ1-2 14 . TRBV28 TGTGCCAGCAGTCTGAACAGGGGTTGGGATGGCTACACCTTC CASSLNRGWDGYTF
. TRBJ2-1 14 . TRBV7-3 TGTGCCAGCAGCCCAACGACTAGTGAGAATGAGCAGTTCTTC CASSPTTSENEQFF
TRBD2 TRBJ2-7 16 . TRBV7-2 TGTGCCAGCAGCCTTACGCCGACTAGCGGGCAATACGAGCAGTACTTC CASSLTPTSGQYEQYF
. TRBJ2-7 14 . TRBV6-5 TGTGCCAGCACTTTCAACAGGTTAGCCTACGAGCAGTACTTC CASTFNRLAYEQYF
. TRBJ1-2 14 . TRBV5-1 TGCGCCAGCAGCCCCGGGACATTTAACTATGGCTACACCTTC CASSPGTFNYGYTF
TRBD2 TRBJ2-7 14 . TRBV7-3 TGTGCCAGCAGCTCGGGACTAGCGGGAGACGAGCAGTACTTC CASSSGLAGDEQYF
TRBD1 TRBJ1-2 15 . TRBV27 TGTGCCAGCAGTTCACTGACAGGGGCCTTAGAAAGCTACACCTTC CASSSLTGALESYTF
. TRBJ1-1 14 . TRBV5-1 TGCGCCAGCAGCTTGGTCAGGGTGGGCACTGAAGCTTTCTTT CASSLVRVGTEAFF
. TRBJ1-4 14 . TRBV21-1 TGTGCCAGCAGCAAACAGGGGCAGGGTGAAAAACTGTTTTTT CASSKQGQGEKLFF
TRBD2 TRBJ2-7 16 . TRBV7-9 TGTGCCAGCAGCTTGAGACTAGCGGGAGGGACCTACGAGCAGTACTTC CASSLRLAGGTYEQYF
. TRBJ1-2 13 . TRBV6-2/TRBV6-3 TGTGCCAGCAGTACCCAGGGGACCTATGGCTACACCTTC CASSTQGTYGYTF
TRBD1 TRBJ2-7 15 . TRBV18 TGTGCCAGCTCACCAGGGGACAGGTTCCCTTATGAGCAGTACTTC CASSPGDRFPYEQYF
. TRBJ2-7 13 . TRBV11-2 TGTGCCAGCAGCCCCGTCTGGCTCTACGAGCAGTACTTC CASSPVWLYEQYF
TRBD1 TRBJ2-3 15 . TRBV3-1/TRBV3-2 TGTGCCAGCAGCCTTGGGACAGGGCGCACAGATACGCAGTATTTT CASSLGTGRTDTQYF
TRBD2 TRBJ2-3 16 . TRBV4-1 TGCGCCAGCAGCCGTGGGACTAGCGGGAGGTTGGATACGCAGTATTTT CASSRGTSGRLDTQYF
TRBD1 TRBJ1-2 15 . TRBV18 TGTGCCAGCTCACCAGGACAGGGGGCGAACTATGGCTACACCTTC CASSPGQGANYGYTF
. TRBJ1-2 14 . TRBV7-9 TGTGCCAGCAGCTTAGCGCAGAAAGACTATGGCTACACCTTC CASSLAQKDYGYTF
. TRBJ2-1 17 . TRBV13 TGTGCCAGCAGCCCAAACCCGGACACTTCCTCCTACAATGAGCAGTTCTTC CASSPNPDTSSYNEQFF
. TRBJ2-1 15 . TRBV13 TGTGCCACCAGCTTAGTCCGGGAGTGGCCCAATGAGCAGTTCTTC CATSLVREWPNEQFF
. TRBJ2-7 13 . TRBV27 TGTGCCAGCAGTTTCGGCGGGATCTACGAGCAGTACTTC CASSFGGIYEQYF
TRBD2 TRBJ2-3 18 . TRBV30 TGTGCCTGGAGTGTACTGGGACTAGCGGGAGTTTCCGCAGATACGCAGTATTTT CAWSVLGLAGVSADTQYF
. TRBJ2-7 13 . TRBV30 TGTGCCTGCGGGACTCTAGGGGACTACGAGCAGTACTTC CACGTLGDYEQYF
. TRBJ1-2 16 . TRBV6-1 TGTGCCAGCAGTGGGGAGGCAGGCCCGACCCTCTATGGCTACACCTTC CASSGEAGPTLYGYTF
. TRBJ2-7 15 . TRBV27 TGTGCCAGCAGTTTGCAATGGGGAGGGGGCTACGAGCAGTACTTC CASSLQWGGGYEQYF
TRBD1 TRBJ2-7 13 . TRBV6-5 TGTGCCAGCAGCCGGGACAGGAGATACGAGCAGTACTTC CASSRDRRYEQYF
TRBD2 TRBJ2-7 14 . TRBV13 TGTGCCAGCAGCCCGACTAGCGGGAGGAACGAGCAGTACTTC CASSPTSGRNEQYF
TRBD2 TRBJ2-5 14 . TRBV7-9 TGTGCCAGCAGCTTAACTAGCGGGAGTGAGACCCAGTACTTC CASSLTSGSETQYF
. TRBJ2-7 14 . TRBV7-9 TGTGCCAGCAGCCAACAGGGAGAACTTGACGAGCAGTACTTC CASSQQGELDEQYF